In its sample, the clone carrying this T cell receptor beta chain was seen a few times. As to time point: newly diagnosed GD, antithyroid drugs for less than 3 months. Researchers made the TCR library from RNA that was extracted from PBMCs. The data were taken from a study of regulatory T cells in long-lasting Graves disease. In building TCR beta libraries, iRepertoire HTBI primers were used together with Arm-PCR of CDR3 regions. TCRdb recomputed calls from the multiplex PCR reads with MiXCR, one row per CDR3 protein. The table includes over 450,000 distinct CDR3 sequences, more than 10% detected once. V was cut by 3 bases and J by 5 bases, with 9 bases left in between. Germline V gene lookup returns CDR1 KGHSH and CDR2 LQKENI. The CDR3 loop spans 13 amino acids. These data were also filed under a second study, of T cells in Graves' hyperthyroidism and ophthalmopathy.

The sample here was peripheral blood mononuclear cells (PBMCs), taken at new diagnosis, from a patient treated with antithyroid drugs. The TCR comes from a woman aged 25 to 45 with Graves disease. The chain links TRBV18 to TRBJ2-3, with D unclear. The CDR3 here is CASSPTLGDTQYF. DNA for the CDR3: TGTGCCAGCTCACCTACCTTGGGAGATACGCAGTATTTT.